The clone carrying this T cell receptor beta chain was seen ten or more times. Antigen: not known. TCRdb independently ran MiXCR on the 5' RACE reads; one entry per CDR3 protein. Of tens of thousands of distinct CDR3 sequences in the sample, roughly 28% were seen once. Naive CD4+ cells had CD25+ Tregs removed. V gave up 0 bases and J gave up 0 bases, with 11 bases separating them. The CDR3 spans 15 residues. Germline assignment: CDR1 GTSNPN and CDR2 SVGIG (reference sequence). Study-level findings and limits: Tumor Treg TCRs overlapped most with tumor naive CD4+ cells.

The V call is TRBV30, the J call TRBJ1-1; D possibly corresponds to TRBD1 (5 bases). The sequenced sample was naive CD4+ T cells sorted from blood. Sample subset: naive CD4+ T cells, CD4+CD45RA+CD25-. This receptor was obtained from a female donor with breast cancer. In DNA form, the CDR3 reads TGTGCCTGGAGTGTACGCGGGGGGATGAACACTGAAGCTTTCTTT. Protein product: CAWSVRGGMNTEAFF.